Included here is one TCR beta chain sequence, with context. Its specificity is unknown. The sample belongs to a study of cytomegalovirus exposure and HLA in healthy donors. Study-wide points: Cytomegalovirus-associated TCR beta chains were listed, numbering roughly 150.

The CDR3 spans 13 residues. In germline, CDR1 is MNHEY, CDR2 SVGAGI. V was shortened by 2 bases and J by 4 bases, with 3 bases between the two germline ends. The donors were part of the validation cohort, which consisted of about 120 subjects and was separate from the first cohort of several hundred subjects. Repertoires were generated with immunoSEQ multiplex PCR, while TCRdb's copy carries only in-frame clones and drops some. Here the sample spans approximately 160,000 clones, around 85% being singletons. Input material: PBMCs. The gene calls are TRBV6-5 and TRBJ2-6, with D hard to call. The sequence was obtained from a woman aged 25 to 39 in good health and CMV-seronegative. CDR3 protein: CASSYEGANVLTF. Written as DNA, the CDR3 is TGTGCCAGCAGTTACGAAGGGGCCAACGTCCTGACTTTC.